The next 22 T cell receptor beta chains were all read from a single sample in a study of cytomegalovirus exposure and HLA in healthy donors. PCR involved 60 Vbeta and 13 Jbeta primers. Produced via immunoSEQ multiplex PCR; TCRdb's table is partial and in-frame only. This sample yields around 100,000 clones, of which roughly 70% are seen a single time; about 8.3% belongs to the top ten. The specimen sequenced was PBMCs. These receptors all come from a man between 18 and 29 years old in good health and CMV-seropositive.

This clone was detected a few times. This rearrangement joins TRBV27 to TRBJ2-5, with TRBD2 identical over 8 bases. V was pared by 2 bases and J by 5 bases, with 7 bases of the junction left unmatched. Germline-derived CDR1 and CDR2 are MNHEY and SMNVEV (reference sequence). The CDR3 length is 15 residues. The CDR3 sequence: CASSLERGSWETQYF. DNA for the CDR3: TGTGCCAGCAGTTTAGAGCGGGGGAGTTGGGAGACCCAGTACTTC.

The CDR3 reads CASSLGTGGGQYF. The CDR3 coding sequence is TGTGCCAGCAGCTTGGGCACAGGGGGGGGCCAGTACTTC. The chain is built from TRBV11-2 and TRBJ2-4; the D gene is possibly TRBD1 (8 bases). Germline CDR1 reads SGHAT; CDR2 reads FQNNGV. The CDR3 runs to 13 residues. V gave up 3 bases and J gave up 13 bases, with 16 bases separating them.

The chain links TRBV2 to TRBJ1-1; tentatively, D is TRBD1 (6 bases). Trimming removed 6 bases from V and 4 bases from J, with 6 bases in between. Germline loops: CDR1 SNHLY, CDR2 FYNNEI. The length of the CDR3 is 11 residues. CDR3 in amino acids: CASRGATEAFF. CDR3 coding DNA: TGTGCCAGCAGGGGGGCCACTGAAGCTTTCTTT.

The chain links TRBV7-3 to TRBJ2-6; 10 nucleotides align to TRBD1. V shed 4 bases, J shed 2 bases, and the junction held 11 bases outside the gene matches. There are 19 residues in the CDR3. The germline V gene has CDR1 SGHTA and CDR2 FQGTGA. The CDR3 bases are TGTGCCAGCAGCTCCCCGGACAGGGGGAGGTTCGCTGGGGCCAACGTCCTGACTTTC. It is translated as CASSSPDRGRFAGANVLTF.

V gene TRBV29-1 combines with J gene TRBJ1-1; the D gene is possibly TRBD1 (6 bases). The germline CDR1 and CDR2 sequences are SQVTM and ANQGSEA. The V and J ends lost 7 bases and 3 bases respectively, with 15 bases between them. The CDR3 has 13 amino acids. The CDR3 protein is CSGSQGPDTEAFF. The CDR3 DNA is TGCAGCGGATCACAGGGCCCGGACACTGAAGCTTTCTTT. The whole variable domain, filled in from reference TRBV29-1 and TRBJ1-1, reads SAVISQKPSRDICQRGTSLTIQCQVDSQVTMMFWYRQQPGQSLTLIATANQGSEATYESGFVIDKFPISRPNLTFSTLTVSNMSPEDSSIYLCSGSQGPDTEAFFGQGTRLTVV.

The V and J genes are TRBV6-5 and TRBJ2-5; D might be TRBD1 (6 bases). Trimming cost V 5 bases and J 2 bases, with 15 bases left between them. Germline V lookup: CDR1 MNHEY, CDR2 SVGAGI. This CDR3 has 15 amino acids. The CDR3 reads CASSKPGHPQETQYF. The CDR3 nucleotides read TGTGCCAGCAGTAAGCCGGGACACCCTCAAGAGACCCAGTACTTC.

The genes are TRBV5-1 and TRBJ2-5, with TRBD2 matching 12 bases. Germline loops: CDR1 SGHRS, CDR2 YFSETQ. This CDR3 contains 17 residues. The V and J ends lost 7 bases and 5 bases, in that order; junction bases with no gene match: 15. CDR3 coding DNA: TGCGCCAGCCGCTCTAGCGGGGGGGTAGATTCCAAGGAGACCCAGTACTTC. It specifies CASRSSGGVDSKETQYF.

The genes are TRBV6-1 and TRBJ2-1, with D perhaps TRBD2 (7 bases). This CDR3 is 14 amino acids long. Germline loops: CDR1 MNHNS, CDR2 SASEGT. Trimming pared 6 bases from V and 7 bases from J, leaving 16 bases between. CDR3 sequence (DNA): TGTGCCAGCAGGGGGAGGGGGGCCGGAAATGAGCAGTTCTTC. Translation gives CASRGRGAGNEQFF.

The V call is TRBV13, the J call TRBJ1-2; 10 nucleotides line up with TRBD1. The CDR3 consists of 16 residues. Germline-derived CDR1 and CDR2 are PRHDT and FYEKMQ (reference sequence). Trimming cost V 5 bases and J 4 bases; bases outside gene matches: 10. Written as DNA, the CDR3 is TGTGCCAGCAGCAAATTTGGGACAGGGGATCCCTATGGCTACACCTTC. This gives the protein CASSKFGTGDPYGYTF.

This clone appeared a few times. This chain connects TRBV29-1 to TRBJ2-2; TRBD1 matches 7 bases. V lost 1 base to trimming and J lost 7 bases; unmatched junction nucleotides: 9. Germline lookup yields CDR1 SQVTM and CDR2 ANQGSEA. CDR3 size: 15 residues. CDR3 DNA sequence: TGCAGCGTTGAAGGCGAAAGACAGGGCCACGGGGAGCTGTTTTTT. Translation gives CSVEGERQGHGELFF.

A few counts support this clone. This chain connects TRBV6-5 to TRBJ1-1; 10 nucleotides align to TRBD1. The V gene end was trimmed by 6 bases and the J gene end by 5 bases; junction bases not matched to a gene: 6. From germline, CDR1 is MNHEY and CDR2 SVGAGI. This CDR3 has 14 residues. CDR3 loop: CASRPDRGRTEAFF. CDR3 nucleotides: TGTGCCAGCAGACCCGACAGGGGGCGAACTGAAGCTTTCTTT.

The chain links TRBV11-3 to TRBJ1-1, with 12 bases fitting TRBD1. CDR1 and CDR2 (germline): SGHNT, YENEEA. The V gene end was trimmed by 1 base and the J gene end by 5 bases; junction bases not matched to a gene: 2. The CDR3 is 15 residues long. This CDR3 reads CASSLGDRGRTEAFF. The CDR3, as DNA: TGTGCCAGCAGCTTAGGGGACAGGGGGCGGACTGAAGCTTTCTTT.

The CDR3 nucleotides are TGCGCCAGCAGCCCATGGGACTCTGACAATGAGCAGTTCTTC. Translation: CASSPWDSDNEQFF. The V call is TRBV5-1, the J call TRBJ2-1; perhaps TRBD2 as D (6 bases). Looked up from germline, CDR1 is SGHRS and CDR2 is YFSETQ. This CDR3 contains 14 residues. Trimming cost V 4 bases and J 5 bases, with 13 bases left between them.

This chain links TRBV5-1 with TRBJ1-3; TRBD1 is a possible D gene (5 bases). The CDR3 loop spans 15 amino acids. V was cut by 0 bases and J by 0 bases, with 7 bases left in between. Germline V gene data show CDR1 as SGHRS and CDR2 as YFSETQ. CDR3 sequence: CASSLDRSSGNTIYF. In nucleotides, the CDR3 is TGCGCCAGCAGCTTGGACAGGTCCTCTGGAAACACCATATATTTT.

This sequence joins TRBV6-5 and TRBJ1-1; TRBD1 is a possible D gene (5 bases). Trimming left V 2 bases short and J 1 base short, with 11 bases between. The CDR3 is 15 residues long. Germline V lookup: CDR1 MNHEY, CDR2 SVGAGI. The CDR3 coding sequence is TGTGCCAGCAGTTACGCGACCACAGGGAACACTGAAGCTTTCTTT. It codes for CASSYATTGNTEAFF.

J is TRBJ2-5 and V is TRBV5-1, with D tentatively TRBD2 (5 bases). The CDR3 covers 14 residues. Germline V lookup: CDR1 SGHRS, CDR2 YFSETQ. V was trimmed by 0 bases and J by 4 bases, leaving 10 bases between them. The CDR3 nucleotides read TGCGCCAGCAGCTTGGGAGGCCGGGGAGAGACCCAGTACTTC. Residues: CASSLGGRGETQYF.

Comment on this clone: One end of the junction does not line up with germline, which may come from a read error. The chain combines TRBV5-4 with TRBJ1-2; weak D call: TRBD1 (6 bases). The CDR3 is made up of 15 amino acids. Germline-derived CDR1 and CDR2 are SGHNT and YYREEE (reference sequence). This chain's CDR3 is CASSWTAFSPYGYPF. CDR3 sequence (DNA): TGTGCCAGCAGCTGGACAGCATTCTCCCCCTATGGCTACCCCTTC.

The CDR3 loop is CSVATDSYEQYF. CDR3 nucleotide sequence: TGCAGCGTCGCAACGGACAGCTACGAGCAGTACTTC. V usage is TRBV29-1 and J usage is TRBJ2-7; tentative D call: TRBD1 (6 bases). CDR3 length: 12 amino acids. Germline V gene lookup returns CDR1 SQVTM and CDR2 ANQGSEA. The V and J ends lost 6 bases and 3 bases respectively, with 12 bases between them.

This chain links TRBV19 with TRBJ2-7; D is perhaps TRBD2 (7 bases). CDR1 is LNHDA, CDR2 SQIVND, per germline (reference sequence). The ends were cut back, 3 bases at V and 5 bases at J, with 14 bases in the middle. The CDR3 is 14 amino acids. The CDR3 region has the DNA TGTGCCAGTAGTATGGGGGGGCGCTTCAACGAGCAGTACTTC. Translated, it gives CASSMGGRFNEQYF.

The chain employs TRBV6-6 and TRBJ2-5, with TRBD1 matching over 8 bases. Trimming removed 6 bases from V and 5 bases from J; junction bases left unmatched: 5. CDR1 is MNHNY, CDR2 SVGAGI, per germline (reference sequence). CDR3 length equals 13 residues. The CDR3 bases are TGTGCCAGCAGGGCAGGGGGCGCGGAGACCCAGTACTTC. Translated, it gives CASRAGGAETQYF.

This chain links TRBV28 with TRBJ1-3; D call uncertain. The CDR3 runs to 16 residues. With 2 bases removed from V and 0 bases from J, the gap between germline ends came to 11 bases. The germline V gene encodes CDR1 MDHEN and CDR2 SYDVKM. CDR3 loop: CASSLEASDSGNTIYF. In DNA form, the CDR3 reads TGTGCCAGCAGTTTAGAGGCGTCCGACTCTGGAAACACCATATATTTT.

The chain couples TRBV5-6 to TRBJ2-1, with D maybe TRBD2 (5 bases). In germline, CDR1 is SGHDT, CDR2 YYEEEE. This CDR3 contains 12 residues. Trimming took 3 bases from V and 10 from J, leaving 11 bases between them. This CDR3 reads CASSSRTGEQFF. The CDR3, as DNA: TGTGCCAGCAGCTCGAGGACGGGAGAGCAGTTCTTC.